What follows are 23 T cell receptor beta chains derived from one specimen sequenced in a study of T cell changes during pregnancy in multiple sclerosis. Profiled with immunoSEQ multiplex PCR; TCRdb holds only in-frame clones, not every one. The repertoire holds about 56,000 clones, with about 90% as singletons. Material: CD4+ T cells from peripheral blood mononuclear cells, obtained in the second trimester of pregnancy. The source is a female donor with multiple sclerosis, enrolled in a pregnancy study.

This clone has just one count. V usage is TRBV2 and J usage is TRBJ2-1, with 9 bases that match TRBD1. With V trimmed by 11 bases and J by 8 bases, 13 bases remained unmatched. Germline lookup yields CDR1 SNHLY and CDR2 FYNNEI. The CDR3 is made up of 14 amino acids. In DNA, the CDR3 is TGTGCCGCTAGCCGGGACAGGGTTCAGGATGAGCAGTTCTTC. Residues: CAASRDRVQDEQFF.

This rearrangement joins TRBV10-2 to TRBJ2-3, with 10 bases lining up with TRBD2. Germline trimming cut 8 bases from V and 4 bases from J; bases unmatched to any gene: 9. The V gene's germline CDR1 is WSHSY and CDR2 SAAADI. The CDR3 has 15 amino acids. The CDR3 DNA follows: TGCGCCAGCTCCCGGACTAGCGGCTTTGCAGATACGCAGTATTTT. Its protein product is CASSRTSGFADTQYF.

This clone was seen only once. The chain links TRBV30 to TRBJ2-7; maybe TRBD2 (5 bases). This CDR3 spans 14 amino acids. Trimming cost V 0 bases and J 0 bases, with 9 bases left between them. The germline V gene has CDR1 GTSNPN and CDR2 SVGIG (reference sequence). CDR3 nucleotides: TGTGCCTGGAGTGTCCAGCGGCCCTCCTACGAGCAGTACTTC. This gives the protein CAWSVQRPSYEQYF.

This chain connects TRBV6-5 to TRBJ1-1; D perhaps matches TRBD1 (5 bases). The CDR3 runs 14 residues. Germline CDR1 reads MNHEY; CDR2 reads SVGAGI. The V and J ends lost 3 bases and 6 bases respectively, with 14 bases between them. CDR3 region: CASSYTGGRSEAFF. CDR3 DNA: TGTGCCAGCAGTTATACAGGTGGCAGGTCTGAAGCTTTCTTT.

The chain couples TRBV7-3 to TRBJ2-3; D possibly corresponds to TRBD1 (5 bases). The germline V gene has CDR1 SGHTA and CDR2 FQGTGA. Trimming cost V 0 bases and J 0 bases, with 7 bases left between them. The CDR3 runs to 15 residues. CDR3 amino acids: CASSLTGVSTDTQYF. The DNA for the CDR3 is TGTGCCAGCAGCTTAACAGGGGTTAGCACAGATACGCAGTATTTT.

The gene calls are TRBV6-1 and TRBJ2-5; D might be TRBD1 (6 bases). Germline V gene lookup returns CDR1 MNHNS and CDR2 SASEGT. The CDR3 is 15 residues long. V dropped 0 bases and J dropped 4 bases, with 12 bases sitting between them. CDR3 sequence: CASSEANRERETQYF. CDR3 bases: TGTGCCAGCAGTGAAGCCAACAGGGAAAGAGAGACCCAGTACTTC.

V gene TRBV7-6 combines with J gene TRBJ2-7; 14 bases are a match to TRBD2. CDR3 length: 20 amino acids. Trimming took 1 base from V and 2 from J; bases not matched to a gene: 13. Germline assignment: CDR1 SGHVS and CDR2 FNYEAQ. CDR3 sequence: CASSLEAGLAGAIGTYEQYF. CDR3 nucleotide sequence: TGTGCCAGCAGCTTAGAAGCGGGACTAGCGGGGGCTATAGGCACCTACGAGCAGTACTTC.

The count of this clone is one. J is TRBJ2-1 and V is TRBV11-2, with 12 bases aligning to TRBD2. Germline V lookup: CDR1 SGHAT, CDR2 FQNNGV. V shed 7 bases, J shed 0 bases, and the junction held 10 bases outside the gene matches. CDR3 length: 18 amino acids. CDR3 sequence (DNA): TGTGCCAGCAAGCGTCTACTGACTAGCGGGAGCTCCTACAATGAGCAGTTCTTC. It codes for CASKRLLTSGSSYNEQFF.

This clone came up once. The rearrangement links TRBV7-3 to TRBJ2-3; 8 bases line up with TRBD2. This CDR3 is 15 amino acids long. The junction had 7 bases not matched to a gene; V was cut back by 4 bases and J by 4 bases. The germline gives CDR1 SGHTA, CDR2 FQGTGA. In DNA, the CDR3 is TGTGCCAGCAGCTGGGGACTAGTTTCCTCAGATACGCAGTATTTT. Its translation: CASSWGLVSSDTQYF.

The CDR3 region has the DNA TGTGCCAGCAGAGGGGGACACCTTAATGAAAAACTGTTTTTT. Its translation is CASRGGHLNEKLFF. V gene TRBV6-5 combines with J gene TRBJ1-4; D may be TRBD1 (6 bases). CDR1 is MNHEY, CDR2 SVGAGI, per germline. CDR3 length equals 14 residues. Trimming took 6 bases from V and 4 from J, leaving 12 bases between them.

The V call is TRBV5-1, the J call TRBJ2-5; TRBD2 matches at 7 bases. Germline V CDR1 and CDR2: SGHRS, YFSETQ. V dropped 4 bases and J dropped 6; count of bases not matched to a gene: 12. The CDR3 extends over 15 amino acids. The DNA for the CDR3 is TGCGCCAGCAGCCTAGAAGTGGGGGGGAAACAGACCCAGTACTTC. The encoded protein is CASSLEVGGKQTQYF.

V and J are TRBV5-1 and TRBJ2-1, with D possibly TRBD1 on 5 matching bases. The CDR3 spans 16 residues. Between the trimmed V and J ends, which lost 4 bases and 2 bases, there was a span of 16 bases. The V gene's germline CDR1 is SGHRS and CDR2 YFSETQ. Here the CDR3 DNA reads TGCGCCAGCAGCCGGAATCCAGGGTCCACCTACAATGAGCAGTTCTTC. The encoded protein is CASSRNPGSTYNEQFF.

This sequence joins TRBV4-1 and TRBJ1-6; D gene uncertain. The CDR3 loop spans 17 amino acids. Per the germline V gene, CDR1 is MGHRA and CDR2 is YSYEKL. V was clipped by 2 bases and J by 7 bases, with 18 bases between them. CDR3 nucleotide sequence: TGCGCCAGCAGCCAATTCAGTCTCCGGGAACCCAATTCACCCCTCCACTTT. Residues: CASSQFSLREPNSPLHF.

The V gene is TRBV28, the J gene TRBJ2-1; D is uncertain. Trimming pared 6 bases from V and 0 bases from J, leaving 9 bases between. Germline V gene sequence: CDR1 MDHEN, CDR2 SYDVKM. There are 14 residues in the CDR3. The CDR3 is CASRVLSSYNEQFF. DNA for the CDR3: TGTGCCAGCAGGGTCCTGAGCTCCTACAATGAGCAGTTCTTC.

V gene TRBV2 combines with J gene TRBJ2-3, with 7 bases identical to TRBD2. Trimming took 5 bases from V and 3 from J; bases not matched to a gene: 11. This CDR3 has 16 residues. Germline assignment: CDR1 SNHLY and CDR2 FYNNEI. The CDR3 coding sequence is TGTGCCAGCAGTACTTATTGGGGGGGAAGTACAGATACGCAGTATTTT. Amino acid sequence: CASSTYWGGSTDTQYF.

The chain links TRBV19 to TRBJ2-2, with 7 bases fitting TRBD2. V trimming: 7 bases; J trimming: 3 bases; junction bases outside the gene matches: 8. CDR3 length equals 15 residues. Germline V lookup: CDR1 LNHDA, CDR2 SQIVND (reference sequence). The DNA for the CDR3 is TGTGCCAGTACGGGGCGGGAGAGGGACACCGGGGAGCTGTTTTTT. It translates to CASTGRERDTGELFF.

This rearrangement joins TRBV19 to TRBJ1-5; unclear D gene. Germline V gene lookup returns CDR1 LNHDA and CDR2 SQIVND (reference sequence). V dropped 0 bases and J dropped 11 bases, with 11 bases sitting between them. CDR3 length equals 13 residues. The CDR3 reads CASSIEFGRAQHF. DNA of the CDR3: TGTGCCAGTAGTATAGAATTCGGCCGGGCCCAGCATTTT.

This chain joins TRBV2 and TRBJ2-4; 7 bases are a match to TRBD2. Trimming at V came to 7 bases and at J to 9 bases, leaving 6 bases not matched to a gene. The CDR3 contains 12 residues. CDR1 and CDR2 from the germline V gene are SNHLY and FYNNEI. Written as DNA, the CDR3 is TGTGCCAGCAATGCCGGGACTATCATTCAGTACTTC. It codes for CASNAGTIIQYF.

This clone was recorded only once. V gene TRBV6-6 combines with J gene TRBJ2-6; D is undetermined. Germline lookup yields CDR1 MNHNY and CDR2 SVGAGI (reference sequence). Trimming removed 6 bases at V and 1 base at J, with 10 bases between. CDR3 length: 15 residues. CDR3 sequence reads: CASRVERSGANVLTF. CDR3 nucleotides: TGTGCCAGCAGGGTCGAACGGTCTGGGGCCAACGTCCTGACTTTC.

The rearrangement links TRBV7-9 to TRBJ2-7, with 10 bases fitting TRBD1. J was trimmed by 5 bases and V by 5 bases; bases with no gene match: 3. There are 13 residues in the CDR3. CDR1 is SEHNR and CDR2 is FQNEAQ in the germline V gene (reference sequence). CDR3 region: CASSRGTGDEQYF. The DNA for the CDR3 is TGTGCCAGCAGCCGAGGGACAGGGGACGAGCAGTACTTC.

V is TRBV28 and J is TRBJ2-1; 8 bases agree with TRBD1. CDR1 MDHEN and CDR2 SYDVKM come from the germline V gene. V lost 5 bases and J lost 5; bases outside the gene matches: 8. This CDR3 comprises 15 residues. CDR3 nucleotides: TGTGCCAGCAGTCCGCAGGACAGGGAGGACAATGAGCAGTTCTTC. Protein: CASSPQDREDNEQFF.

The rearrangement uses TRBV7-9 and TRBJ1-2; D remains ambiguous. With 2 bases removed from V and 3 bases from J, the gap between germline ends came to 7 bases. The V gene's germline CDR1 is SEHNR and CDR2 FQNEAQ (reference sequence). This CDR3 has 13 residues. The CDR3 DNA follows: TGTGCCAGCAGCTTAAGTGAGCACTATGGCTACACCTTC. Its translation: CASSLSEHYGYTF.

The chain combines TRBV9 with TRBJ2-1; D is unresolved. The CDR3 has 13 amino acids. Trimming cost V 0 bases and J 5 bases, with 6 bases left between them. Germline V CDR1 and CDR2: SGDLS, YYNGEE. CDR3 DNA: TGTGCCAGCAGCGTAGACATACACAATGAGCAGTTCTTC. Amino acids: CASSVDIHNEQFF.